Listed here is a single TCR beta chain. Its antigen remains unidentified. Unmatched junction bases numbered 5, after V lost 8 bases and J lost 2 bases. Germline V CDR1 and CDR2: MNHEY, SMNVEV (reference sequence). The CDR3 is made up of 13 amino acids. The naive CD8 subset, CD45RO-negative cells positively selected for CCR7, excluded terminally differentiated effector memory CD45RA+ cells. The data belong to a study of shared clonotypes between healthy human individuals. Study information: Each donor had three CD4 naive, three CD4 memory, two CD8 naive and one CD8 memory plate. Overall study findings and caveats: Among donors, clonotype sharing was expected to be affected by sequencing depth. The diversity represented, both genetic and in exposure history, was limited by few donors. Clonotypes shared by all four sorted-subset donors had higher generation probabilities than non-shared clonotypes.

The repertoire was sequenced with immunoSEQ multiplex PCR; TCRdb's copy has only in-frame clones and lacks some. The repertoire holds hundreds of thousands of clones, approximately 92% seen once, with approximately 25% in the top ten. Sequencing input: naive CD8+ T cells sorted from blood. The chain carries TRBV27 and TRBJ2-7; TRBD1 matches at 8 bases. This TCR was sampled from a man aged 25-45 years in good health. The CDR3 DNA sequence: TGTGCCAGCGGGACAGGTATAACCTACGAGCAGTACTTC. It specifies CASGTGITYEQYF.